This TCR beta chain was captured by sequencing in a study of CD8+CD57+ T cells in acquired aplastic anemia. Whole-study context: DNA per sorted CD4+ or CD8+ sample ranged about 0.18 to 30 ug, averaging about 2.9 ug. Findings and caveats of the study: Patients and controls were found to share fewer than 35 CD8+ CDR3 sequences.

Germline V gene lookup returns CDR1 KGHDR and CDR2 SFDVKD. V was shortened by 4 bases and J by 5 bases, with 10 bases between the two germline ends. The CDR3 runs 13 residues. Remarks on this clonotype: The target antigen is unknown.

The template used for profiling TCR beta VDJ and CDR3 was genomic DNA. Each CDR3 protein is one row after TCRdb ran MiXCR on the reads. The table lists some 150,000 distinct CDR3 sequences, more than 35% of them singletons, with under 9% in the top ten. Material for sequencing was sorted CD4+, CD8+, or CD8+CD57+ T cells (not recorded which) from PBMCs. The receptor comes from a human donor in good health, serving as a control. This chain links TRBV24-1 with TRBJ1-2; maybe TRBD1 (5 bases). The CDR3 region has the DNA TGTGCCACCAGTGAAGAAGGGGCTTATGGCTACACCTTC. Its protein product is CATSEEGAYGYTF.